One T cell receptor beta chain is described in this entry. This clone was observed a handful of times. Its recognized antigen is unknown. Qualities for individual bases were not recorded, and no much larger clone is one base off. The data originate from a study of control samples from healthy donors and cancer patients (dated by TCRdb to 2020 to 2021). The library was generated by the immunoSEQ multiplex PCR assay. TCRdb took over this immuneACCESS table, retaining in-frame rearrangements with V and J assigned. Such tables are incomplete; in checked studies, under half of the missing clones stem from an unresolved V gene, and the remainder is unexplained. The sample table holds 250,000 to 300,000 clones, of which around 80% were seen once. The biggest ten clones account for roughly 14% of the sample. For CDR1 and CDR2, the germline V gene (reference sequence) lists SGHNT and YYREEE. Taken from cysteine to phenylalanine, the CDR3 has 13 residues. The DNA shown is the 39-base CDR3, in frame from base 1. V is clipped by 4 bases and J by 4 bases, and the sequence between their germline boundaries is 11 bases long.

What was sequenced was PBMCs. The chain uses TRBV5-4 and TRBJ1-2; matching of 5 bases hints at TRBD1 as the D gene. This sequence was found in a woman aged 60-70 years with lung cancer. In nucleotides, the sequence is TGTGCCAGCAGCCCGGGACGGCTCTATGGCTACACCTTC. Translated, it gives CASSPGRLYGYTF.